These 24 T cell receptor beta chains share one sample of origin, sequenced in a study of cytomegalovirus exposure and HLA in healthy donors. The PCR used 60 Vbeta and 13 Jbeta primers. Assay used: immunoSEQ multiplex PCR; TCRdb lists only in-frame clones, some missing. The sample has 100,000 to 150,000 clones, around 73% seen once; the top ten hold approximately 1.5%. The source material was PBMCs. These receptors originate from a female donor in good health and CMV-seronegative.

This clone was detected once. CDR3 in DNA: TGTGCCAGCAGTTTTCCCCAGGCCATGTCCTACGAGCAGTACTTC. Its protein product is CASSFPQAMSYEQYF. The gene calls are TRBV28 and TRBJ2-7; no reliable D call. Trimming removed 3 bases at V and 1 base at J, with 13 bases between. CDR1 is MDHEN, CDR2 SYDVKM, per germline. The CDR3 has 15 residues.

The chain carries TRBV7-3 and TRBJ2-5; 8 positions agree with TRBD2. Germline lookup yields CDR1 SGHTA and CDR2 FQGTGA. V dropped 4 bases and J dropped 5; count of bases not matched to a gene: 3. The CDR3 sequence is 13 residues long. DNA of the CDR3: TGTGCCAGCAGCTCCAGCGGGAGTGAGACCCAGTACTTC. This gives the protein CASSSSGSETQYF.

This rearrangement joins TRBV19 to TRBJ2-7, with D maybe TRBD1 (5 bases). Trimming took off 3 bases at V and 5 bases at J, with 14 bases between the two ends. The CDR3 length is 14 residues. The germline V gene has CDR1 LNHDA and CDR2 SQIVND (reference sequence). Here the CDR3 DNA reads TGTGCCAGTAGTATGGGGCAGATAGTCCACGAGCAGTACTTC. Its protein is CASSMGQIVHEQYF.

V is TRBV5-1 and J is TRBJ2-5; the match to TRBD1 covers 11 bases. The V segment lost 4 bases and the J segment 11 bases; nucleotides outside the gene matches: 13. This CDR3 region has 15 residues. Germline CDR1 is SGHRS and CDR2 is YFSETQ. The CDR3 reads CASSTGQGAEKEQYF. The CDR3 DNA reads as TGCGCCAGCAGCACTGGACAGGGGGCAGAAAAAGAGCAGTACTTC. Together with reference TRBV5-1 and TRBJ2-5, the CDR3 gives the full variable domain: KAGVTQTPRYLIKTRGQQVTLSCSPISGHRSVSWYQQTPGQGLQFLFEYFSETQRNKGNFPGRFSGRQFSNSRSEMNVSTLELGDSALYLCASSTGQGAEKEQYFGPGTRLLVL.

The chain joins TRBV15 to TRBJ1-1; tentatively, D is TRBD1 (5 bases). CDR3 size: 11 residues. Germline V CDR1 and CDR2: LNHNV, YYDKDF (reference sequence). Trimming took off 1 base at V and 14 bases at J, with 11 bases between the two ends. The CDR3 protein is CATSRGWTFFF. The CDR3 nucleotides read TGTGCCACCAGCAGAGGATGGACATTCTTCTTT.

The chain employs TRBV2 and TRBJ1-5; D unresolved. Trimming stripped 4 bases from V and 1 base from J, with 5 bases between. The CDR3 totals 13 residues. Germline V CDR1 and CDR2: SNHLY, FYNNEI. The DNA for the CDR3 is TGTGCCAGCAGTGGTCAAAGCAATCAGCCCCAGCATTTT. The encoded protein is CASSGQSNQPQHF.

This clone was picked up one time. The V call is TRBV2, the J call TRBJ1-6; D unresolved. The V gene lost 7 bases and the J gene lost 7 bases, with 11 bases spanning the gap. The germline V gene encodes CDR1 SNHLY and CDR2 FYNNEI. The CDR3 runs to 13 residues. CDR3 region: CASIKGVNSPLHF. CDR3 DNA sequence: TGTGCCAGCATTAAGGGAGTCAATTCACCCCTCCACTTT.

The chain joins TRBV30 to TRBJ2-5; maybe TRBD2 (6 bases). Germline loops: CDR1 GTSNPN, CDR2 SVGIG (reference sequence). CDR3 length equals 16 residues. Trimming cost V 0 bases and J 5 bases, with 19 bases left between them. The CDR3 DNA is TGTGCCTGGAGTGTACCAGGTGGACTTGGGGGGGAGACCCAGTACTTC. Translation gives CAWSVPGGLGGETQYF.

V is TRBV7-2 and J is TRBJ2-7, with 10 bases identical to TRBD2. Trimming removed 2 bases from V and 3 bases from J; junction bases left unmatched: 4. This CDR3 has 15 amino acids. Germline V gene sequence: CDR1 SGHTA, CDR2 FQGNSA. The CDR3 bases are TGTGCCAGCAGCTTATCGGCTAGCGGGAGCTACGAGCAGTACTTC. Translating gives CASSLSASGSYEQYF.

The chain uses TRBV11-2 and TRBJ2-5; D gene uncertain. Between the trimmed V and J ends, which lost 2 bases and 4 bases, there was a span of 20 bases. Germline V gene sequence: CDR1 SGHAT, CDR2 FQNNGV. The CDR3 sequence is 17 residues long. CDR3 bases: TGTGCCAGCAGCTTAAGACCTGCTTCGGGTCTAGGAGAGACCCAGTACTTC. Translation gives CASSLRPASGLGETQYF. Looking up the rest from reference TRBV11-2 and TRBJ2-5 gives the full variable domain: EAGVAQSPRYKIIEKRQSVAFWCNPISGHATLYWYQQILGQGPKLLIQFQNNGVVDDSQLPKDRFSAERLKGVDSTLKIQPAKLEDSAVYLCASSLRPASGLGETQYFGPGTRLLVL.

The chain combines TRBV28 with TRBJ1-1; D might be TRBD1 (5 bases). Trimming left V 6 bases short and J 7 bases short, with 12 bases between. This CDR3 comprises 12 residues. Looked up from germline, CDR1 is MDHEN and CDR2 is SYDVKM. The chain's CDR3 is CASSAGRGEAFF. CDR3 bases: TGTGCCAGCAGCGCCGGGAGGGGTGAAGCTTTCTTT.

The J gene is TRBJ2-5, the V gene TRBV5-1; 10 bases map to TRBD2. Losses at the gene ends were 4 bases for V and 5 bases for J; bases not matched to a gene: 8. The CDR3 loop spans 15 amino acids. Germline V gene sequence: CDR1 SGHRS, CDR2 YFSETQ. The CDR3 region is CASSPSLAGVETQYF. The CDR3 region has the DNA TGCGCCAGCAGCCCCTCGCTAGCGGGAGTTGAGACCCAGTACTTC. The variable domain in full, with the rest retrieved from reference TRBV5-1 and TRBJ2-5, is KAGVTQTPRYLIKTRGQQVTLSCSPISGHRSVSWYQQTPGQGLQFLFEYFSETQRNKGNFPGRFSGRQFSNSRSEMNVSTLELGDSALYLCASSPSLAGVETQYFGPGTRLLVL.

The gene calls are TRBV10-3 and TRBJ1-5, with D tentatively TRBD1 (6 bases). Trimming cost V 5 bases and J 2 bases, with 10 bases left between them. Germline V gene sequence: CDR1 ENHRY, CDR2 SYGVKD. The CDR3 extends over 14 amino acids. The CDR3 DNA is TGTGCCATCAGTAACAGGGACCGCAATCAGCCCCAGCATTTT. As protein: CAISNRDRNQPQHF.

The J gene is TRBJ1-1, the V gene TRBV10-3, with TRBD1 identical over 7 bases. The V gene's germline CDR1 is ENHRY and CDR2 SYGVKD. The junction had 11 bases not matched to a gene; V was cut back by 5 bases and J by 5 bases. CDR3 length equals 15 residues. CDR3 loop: CAISHGQAVVTEAFF. The CDR3 region has the DNA TGTGCCATCAGTCATGGACAGGCGGTGGTAACTGAAGCTTTCTTT.

This clone is a singleton in its sample. This chain uses TRBV7-2 with TRBJ2-5, with a tentative D call TRBD2 (7 bases). Germline V gene lookup returns CDR1 SGHTA and CDR2 FQGNSA. CDR3 size: 13 residues. V lost 9 bases and J lost 5, with 16 bases in between. CDR3 coding DNA: TGTGCCAGTAGTGGCAGGGGAGGGGAGACCCAGTACTTC. Translated, it gives CASSGRGGETQYF.

This chain uses TRBV28 with TRBJ2-1, with 9 bases that match TRBD1. This CDR3 comprises 15 residues. Germline CDR1 reads MDHEN; CDR2 reads SYDVKM. V lost 8 bases, J lost 4 bases, and 9 bases stayed unmatched. DNA of the CDR3: TGTGCCAGCCGGACGTACGGGACAGGGTACAATGAGCAGTTCTTC. Its protein is CASRTYGTGYNEQFF. The entire variable domain, with the rest obtained from reference TRBV28 and TRBJ2-1, is as follows: DVKVTQSSRYLVKRTGEKVFLECVQDMDHENMFWYRQDPGLGLRLIYFSYDVKMKEKGDIPEGYSVSREKKERFSLILESASTNQTSMYLCASRTYGTGYNEQFFGPGTRLTVL.

This rearrangement joins TRBV2 to TRBJ1-2; D remains unclear. The CDR3 sequence is 14 residues long. The germline V gene encodes CDR1 SNHLY and CDR2 FYNNEI. V lost 1 base, J lost 4 bases, and 10 bases lay in between. CDR3 amino acids: CASSEDSPRYGYTF. CDR3 coding DNA: TGTGCCAGCAGTGAAGACAGTCCCCGCTATGGCTACACCTTC.

This chain joins TRBV2 and TRBJ1-1; D is uncertain. Germline CDR1 is SNHLY and CDR2 is FYNNEI. This CDR3 comprises 15 residues. Trimming stripped 5 bases from V and 1 base from J, with 14 bases between. The CDR3 coding sequence is TGTGCCAGCAGTTCTGGCGGAACGGCGAACACTGAAGCTTTCTTT. Protein: CASSSGGTANTEAFF.

V gene TRBV19 combines with J gene TRBJ1-1, with 8 bases that match TRBD1. V was pared by 5 bases and J by 0 bases, with 11 bases of the junction left unmatched. CDR3 length: 17 residues. Germline V lookup: CDR1 LNHDA, CDR2 SQIVND (reference sequence). CDR3 sequence reads: CASSSGRGREVNTEAFF. CDR3 DNA sequence: TGTGCCAGTAGTTCGGGCAGGGGGCGAGAGGTGAACACTGAAGCTTTCTTT.

The chain combines TRBV9 with TRBJ2-2, with TRBD2 identical over 14 bases. The CDR3 is 18 residues long. The junction had 9 bases not matched to a gene; V was cut back by 4 bases and J by 4 bases. Germline CDR1 and CDR2: SGDLS and YYNGEE. CDR3 amino acids: CASSRAGTSGSITGELFF. DNA for the CDR3: TGTGCCAGCAGCAGAGCCGGGACTAGCGGGAGTATCACCGGGGAGCTGTTTTTT.

The chain employs TRBV7-2 and TRBJ2-1, with TRBD2 matching over 8 bases. Germline assignment: CDR1 SGHTA and CDR2 FQGNSA. The V segment lost 3 bases and the J segment 7 bases; nucleotides outside the gene matches: 11. This CDR3 has 16 amino acids. The CDR3 DNA reads TGTGCCAGCAGCTTCGTGGGGGGTAGCGGGATGAATGAGCAGTTCTTC. It specifies CASSFVGGSGMNEQFF. Filled out from reference TRBV7-2 and TRBJ2-1, the complete variable domain reads GAGVSQSPSNKVTEKGKDVELRCDPISGHTALYWYRQSLGQGLEFLIYFQGNSAPDKSGLPSDRFSAERTGGSVSTLTIQRTQQEDSAVYLCASSFVGGSGMNEQFFGPGTRLTVL.

The chain is built from TRBV27 and TRBJ1-1, with TRBD1 matching over 8 bases. CDR1 and CDR2 (germline): MNHEY, SMNVEV (reference sequence). Unmatched junction bases numbered 3, after V lost 4 bases and J lost 2 bases. The CDR3 length is 14 residues. The DNA for the CDR3 is TGTGCCAGCAGTTCCGGACAGGGCAACACTGAAGCTTTCTTT. It specifies CASSSGQGNTEAFF.

This clone was observed a few times. J is TRBJ1-2 and V is TRBV29-1; the D is unclear. This CDR3 contains 12 residues. V was pared by 7 bases and J by 8 bases, with 17 bases between. Germline V CDR1 and CDR2: SQVTM, ANQGSEA. In nucleotides, the CDR3 is TGCAGCGCCCAGTGGGGTAGCGGAGGCTACACCTTC. It codes for CSAQWGSGGYTF.

The CDR3 coding sequence is TGTGCCAGCGCCACATACGGCGGGACTAGCGGGGATACGAACACCGGGGAGCTGTTTTTT. This translates into CASATYGGTSGDTNTGELFF. The rearrangement joins TRBV27 to TRBJ2-2, with 13 bases matching TRBD2. The germline V gene has CDR1 MNHEY and CDR2 SMNVEV (reference sequence). This CDR3 has 20 residues. Germline trimming cut 8 bases from V and 0 bases from J; bases unmatched to any gene: 15.